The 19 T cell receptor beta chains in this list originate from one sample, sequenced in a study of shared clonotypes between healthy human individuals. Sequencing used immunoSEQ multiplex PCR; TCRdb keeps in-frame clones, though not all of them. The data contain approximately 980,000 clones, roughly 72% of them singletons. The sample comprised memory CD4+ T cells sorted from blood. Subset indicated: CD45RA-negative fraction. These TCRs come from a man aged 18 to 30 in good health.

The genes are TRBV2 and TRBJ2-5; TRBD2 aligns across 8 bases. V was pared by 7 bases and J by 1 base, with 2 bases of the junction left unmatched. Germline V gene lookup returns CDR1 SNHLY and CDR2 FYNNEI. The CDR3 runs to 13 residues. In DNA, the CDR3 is TGTGCCAGCAAGGCGGGGGGCCAAGAGACCCAGTACTTC. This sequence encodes CASKAGGQETQYF.

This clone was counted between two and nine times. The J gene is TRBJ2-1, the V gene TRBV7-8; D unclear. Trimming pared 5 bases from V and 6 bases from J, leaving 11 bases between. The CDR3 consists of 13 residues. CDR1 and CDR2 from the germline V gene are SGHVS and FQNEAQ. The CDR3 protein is CASSPPRVNEQFF. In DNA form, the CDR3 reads TGTGCCAGCAGCCCCCCCCGGGTCAATGAGCAGTTCTTC.

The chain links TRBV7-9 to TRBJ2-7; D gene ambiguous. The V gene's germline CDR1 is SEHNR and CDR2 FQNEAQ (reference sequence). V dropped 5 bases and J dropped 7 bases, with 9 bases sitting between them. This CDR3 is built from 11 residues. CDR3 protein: CASSRHEEQYF. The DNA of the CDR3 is TGTGCCAGCAGCCGACACGAAGAGCAGTACTTC.

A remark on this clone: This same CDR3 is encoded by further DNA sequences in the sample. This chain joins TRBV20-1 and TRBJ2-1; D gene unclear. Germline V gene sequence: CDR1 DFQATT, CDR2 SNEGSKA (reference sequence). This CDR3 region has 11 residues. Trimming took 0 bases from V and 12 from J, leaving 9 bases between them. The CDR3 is CSARDKTRQFF. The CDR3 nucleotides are TGCAGTGCTAGAGATAAGACCAGGCAGTTCTTC.

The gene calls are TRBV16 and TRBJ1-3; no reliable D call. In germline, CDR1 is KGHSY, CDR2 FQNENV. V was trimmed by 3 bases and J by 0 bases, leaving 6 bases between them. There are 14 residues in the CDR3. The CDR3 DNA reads TGTGCCAGCAGCCACGCAGTCTCTGGAAACACCATATATTTT. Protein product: CASSHAVSGNTIYF.

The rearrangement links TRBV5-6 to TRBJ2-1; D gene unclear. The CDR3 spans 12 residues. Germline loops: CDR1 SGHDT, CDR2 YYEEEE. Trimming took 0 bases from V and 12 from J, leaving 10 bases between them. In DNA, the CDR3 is TGTGCCAGCAGCTTGGTCGATGGCGGGCAGTTCTTC. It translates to CASSLVDGGQFF.

CDR3 nucleotides: TGCGCCAGCAGCCGAGCTTTAGACGGCTACACCTTC. Amino acids: CASSRALDGYTF. This chain uses TRBV5-1 with TRBJ1-2; no clear D. CDR3 size: 12 residues. V was shortened by 4 bases and J by 8 bases, with 12 bases between the two germline ends. Germline CDR1 reads SGHRS; CDR2 reads YFSETQ.

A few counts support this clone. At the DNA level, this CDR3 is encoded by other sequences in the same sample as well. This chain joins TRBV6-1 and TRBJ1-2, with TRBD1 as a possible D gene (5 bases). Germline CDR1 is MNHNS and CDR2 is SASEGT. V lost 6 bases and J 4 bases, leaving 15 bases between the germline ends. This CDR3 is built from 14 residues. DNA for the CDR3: TGTGCCAGCAGCGCGGGAACAGGCATCTATGGCTACACCTTC. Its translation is CASSAGTGIYGYTF.

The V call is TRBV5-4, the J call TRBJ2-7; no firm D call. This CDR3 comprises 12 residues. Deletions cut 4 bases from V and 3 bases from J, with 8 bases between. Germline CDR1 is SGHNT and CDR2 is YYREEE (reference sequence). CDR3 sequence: CASSVPGYEQYF. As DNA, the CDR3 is TGTGCCAGCAGCGTTCCGGGCTACGAGCAGTACTTC.

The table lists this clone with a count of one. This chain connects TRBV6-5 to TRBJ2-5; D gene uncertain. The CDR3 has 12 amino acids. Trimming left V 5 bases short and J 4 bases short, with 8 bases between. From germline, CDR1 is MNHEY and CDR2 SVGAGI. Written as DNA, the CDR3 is TGTGCCAGCAGTCCTGCTCCAGAGACCCAGTACTTC. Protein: CASSPAPETQYF.

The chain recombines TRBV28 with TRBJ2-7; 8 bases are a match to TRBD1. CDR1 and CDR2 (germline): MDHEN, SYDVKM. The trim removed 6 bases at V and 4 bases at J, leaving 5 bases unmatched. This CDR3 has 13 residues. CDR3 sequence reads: CASSLDRVYEQYF. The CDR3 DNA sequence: TGTGCCAGCAGCCTGGACAGGGTTTACGAGCAGTACTTC.

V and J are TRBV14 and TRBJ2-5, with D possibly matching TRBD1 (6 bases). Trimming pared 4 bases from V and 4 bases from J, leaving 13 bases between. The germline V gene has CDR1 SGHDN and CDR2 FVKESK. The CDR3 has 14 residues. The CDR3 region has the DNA TGTGCCAGCAGCCCGCGACAGGTTGGAGAGACCCAGTACTTC. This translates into CASSPRQVGETQYF.

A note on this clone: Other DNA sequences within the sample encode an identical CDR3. In DNA, the CDR3 is TGTGCCAGCAGCTTAAGTAGCGGGAGATCCAATGAGCAGTTCTTC. This encodes CASSLSSGRSNEQFF. J is TRBJ2-1 and V is TRBV7-2; 9 bases agree with TRBD2. V was clipped by 2 bases and J by 6 bases; unmatched bases: 5. Germline V gives CDR1 SGHTA, CDR2 FQGNSA. The CDR3 is 15 amino acids.

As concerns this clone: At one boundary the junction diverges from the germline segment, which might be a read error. The CDR3 DNA is TGCGCGGGGGCTAGCGGGAACCATGAGCAGTTCTTC. Protein product: CAGASGNHEQFF. The chain employs TRBV6-6 and TRBJ2-1, with 9 bases that match TRBD2. Germline CDR1 is MNHNY and CDR2 is SVGAGI (reference sequence). The CDR3 covers 12 residues.

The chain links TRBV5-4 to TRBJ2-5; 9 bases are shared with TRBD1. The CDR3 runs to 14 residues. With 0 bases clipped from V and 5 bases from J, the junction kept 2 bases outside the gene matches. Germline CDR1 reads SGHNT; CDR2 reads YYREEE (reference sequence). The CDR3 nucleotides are TGTGCCAGCAGCTTGGTGGACAGGGGTGAGACCCAGTACTTC. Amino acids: CASSLVDRGETQYF.

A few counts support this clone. CDR3 in amino acids: CASSLNQGARGTEAFF. The DNA of the CDR3 is TGTGCCAGCAGCTTAAATCAGGGGGCGCGTGGCACTGAAGCTTTCTTT. V and J are TRBV11-2 and TRBJ1-1; the match to TRBD1 covers 8 bases. The V segment lost 2 bases and the J segment 4 bases; nucleotides outside the gene matches: 9. In germline, CDR1 is SGHAT, CDR2 FQNNGV. The length of the CDR3 is 16 residues.

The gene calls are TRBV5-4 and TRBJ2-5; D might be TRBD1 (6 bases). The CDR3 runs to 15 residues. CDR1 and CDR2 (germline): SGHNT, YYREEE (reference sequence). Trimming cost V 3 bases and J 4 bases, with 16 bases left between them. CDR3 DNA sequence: TGTGCCAGCAGCTGGGCAGGGGTGATGGGAGAGACCCAGTACTTC. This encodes CASSWAGVMGETQYF.

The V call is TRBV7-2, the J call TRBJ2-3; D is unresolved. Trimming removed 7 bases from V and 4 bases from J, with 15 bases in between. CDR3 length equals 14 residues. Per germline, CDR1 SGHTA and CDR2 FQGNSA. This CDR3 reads CASNHNSWSDTQYF. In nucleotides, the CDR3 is TGTGCCAGCAACCACAACTCTTGGTCAGATACGCAGTATTTT.

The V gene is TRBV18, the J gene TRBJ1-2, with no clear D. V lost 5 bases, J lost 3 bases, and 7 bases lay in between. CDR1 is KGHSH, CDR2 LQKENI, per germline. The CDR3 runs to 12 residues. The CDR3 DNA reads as TGTGCCAGCTCAGGTCGATACTATGGCTACACCTTC. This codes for CASSGRYYGYTF.